A selection of T cell receptor beta chains follows, all from one sample in a study of blood T cell repertoires in COVID-19. Using immunoSEQ multiplex PCR, the repertoire was profiled, and TCRdb retains in-frame clones only, with some absent. The sample includes 100,000 to 120,000 clones, roughly 79% seen only once; the top ten take about 40%. The sample was peripheral blood. Receptors originate from a man older than 75 with acute or convalescent COVID-19. CDR3s leave out the opening cysteine and the closing phenylalanine or tryptophan.

TRBV5-1,TRBJ1-4,ASSRQAPPTNEKLF
TRBV4-1,TRBJ1-3,ASSQAGTAGNTIY
TRBV5-1,TRBJ1-4,ASSLLDGNEKLF
TRBV5-1,TRBJ1-1,ASSSRDTNTEAF
TRBV5-1,TRBJ2-2,ASVLLAGGVGELF
TRBV3-1/TRBV3-2,TRBJ1-5,ASSQDRDQPQH
TRBV6-2/TRBV6-3,TRBJ2-5,ASSYRSGGQETQY
TRBV29-1,TRBJ2-7,SGVALNEQY
TRBV30,TRBJ1-1,AWSPPGQGARGNTEAF
TRBV11-2,TRBJ2-2,ASSSSEGRQFTGELF
TRBV27,TRBJ1-4,ASRVNRGSEKLF
TRBV20-1,TRBJ2-2,SASASGKAGELF
TRBV19,TRBJ2-2,ASSKRSAYSNTGELF
TRBV7-9,TRBJ2-7,ASSPGLAGGISYEQY
TRBV18,TRBJ2-1,ASSPSEGWAYNEQF
TRBV25-1,TRBJ2-6,ASSDAGAGANVLT
TRBV6-5,TRBJ2-3,ASSYQSTDTQY
TRBV27,TRBJ2-5,ASRPVAGEETQY
TRBV7-2,TRBJ2-1,ASSLTEYNEQF
TRBV7-9,TRBJ2-5,ASSSRDRGGETQY
TRBV5-4,TRBJ1-1,ASSLGGRGSDTEAF
TRBV4-1,TRBJ1-5,ASSQADRAQPQH
TRBV24-1,TRBJ1-5,ATGGPGQVVYSNQPQH
TRBV5-1,TRBJ2-1,ASSSMGEGSYNEQF
TRBV10-3,TRBJ2-5,AISESPTGRETQY
TRBV5-1,TRBJ2-1,ASSLTVSRYNEQF
TRBV11-2,TRBJ2-1,ASSPSSGRPVGSYNEQF
TRBV30,TRBJ2-7,AWDRGQPSYEQY
TRBV6-6,TRBJ2-3,ASQSGVADTQY
TRBV12-5,TRBJ2-7,ASASGQGAYEQY
TRBV28,TRBJ2-7,ATQISYEQY
TRBV7-2,TRBJ2-5,ASSLGGLAGLQETQY
TRBV5-6,TRBJ1-6,ASSFGTVYNSPLH
TRBV3-1/TRBV3-2,TRBJ2-7,ASSQVQTGHEQY
TRBV6-1,TRBJ1-1,ASSQPGQGETEAF
TRBV7-3,TRBJ2-2,ASSLTRAGDTGELF
TRBV11-2,TRBJ2-2,ASSPSRQGARTGELF
TRBV6-5,TRBJ2-1,ASSPDRGYNEQF
TRBV29-1,TRBJ2-1,SVDGTGGSEQF
TRBV6-5,TRBJ2-7,ASSYGDRQY
TRBV6-2/TRBV6-3,TRBJ2-2,ASSQRLGDRGSFNNGELF
TRBV7-2,TRBJ1-5,ASSLQGLQPQH
TRBV6-5,TRBJ1-1,ASSQQGNTEAF
TRBV5-8,TRBJ2-7,ASPTLAGVPDVNEQY
TRBV7-8,TRBJ1-2,ASSSRTVPAWGYT
TRBV6-6,TRBJ2-7,ASRQTGFTYEQY
TRBV5-1,TRBJ1-1,ASSPEGYGNTEAF
TRBV30,TRBJ1-4,AWSALGTAEKLF
TRBV28,TRBJ1-1,ASSLVRVGTEAF
TRBV30,TRBJ2-1,AWRGLARDNEQF
TRBV29-1,TRBJ1-1,SVRSRGGNTEAF
TRBV6-5,TRBJ2-7,ASSQDRDRGEQY
TRBV28,TRBJ2-1,ASSPPGQSYNEQF